One and the same sample provided the 18 T cell receptor beta chains below, sequenced in a study of spatial heterogeneity in lung cancer (dated by TCRdb to between 2018 and 2021). Libraries came from 5' RACE. Sequencing instrument: NextSeq 500. The public reads were run again by TCRdb, first through fastp at Q25 and then through MiXCR, and only productive beta chains were kept. Rows with a matching CDR3 protein are joined into one entry that keeps the most common DNA and genes. In all, the sample holds about 120,000 distinct CDR3 sequences, and more than 10% of those were seen once. The top ten clonotypes cover around 16% of the sample. The intended sense of this specimen's time point label: blood at routine non-recurrence follow-up after resection. Whole RNA extracted from tumor and nontumor lung tissue, or from cryopreserved PBMC samples, was used for TCR sequencing without cell sorting. The material sequenced was PBMCs, taken at follow-up. All receptors derive from a male donor with early-stage non-small cell lung cancer.

This clonotype appeared many times. The rearrangement links TRBV7-2 to TRBJ2-5; D is uncertain. Trimming shortened V by 5 bases and J by 4 bases, and 2 bases separated the two germline ends. Germline CDR1 is SGHTA and CDR2 is FQGNSA. This CDR3 has 10 amino acids. The CDR3 sequence: CASSLETQYF. CDR3 nucleotides: TGTGCCAGCAGCCTAGAGACCCAGTACTTC. The whole variable domain, remainder taken from reference TRBV7-2 and TRBJ2-5, is GAGVSQSPSNKVTEKGKDVELRCDPISGHTALYWYRQSLGQGLEFLIYFQGNSAPDKSGLPSDRFSAERTGGSVSTLTIQRTQQEDSAVYLCASSLETQYFGPGTRLLVL.

V gene TRBV27 combines with J gene TRBJ2-2; TRBD1 is a possible D gene (6 bases). The CDR3 runs to 14 residues. CDR1 and CDR2 from the germline V gene are MNHEY and SMNVEV (reference sequence). V lost 8 bases and J lost 7, with 17 bases in between. CDR3 protein: CASLPDRMSGELFF. In DNA form, the CDR3 reads TGTGCCAGCCTCCCTGACAGGATGAGCGGGGAGCTGTTTTTT.

This clonotype has more than one count but fewer than ten. V usage is TRBV20-1 and J usage is TRBJ2-1; D is unclear. Germline CDR1 is DFQATT and CDR2 is SNEGSKA (reference sequence). This CDR3 has 14 residues. Trimming shortened V by 0 bases and J by 0 bases, and 6 bases separated the two germline ends. Here the CDR3 DNA reads TGCAGTGCTAGAGATGCTTTCTCCTACAATGAGCAGTTCTTC. Residues: CSARDAFSYNEQFF.

This chain uses TRBV7-9 with TRBJ1-6, with a tentative D call TRBD1 (6 bases). Trimming removed 4 bases at V and 10 bases at J, with 11 bases between. CDR1 is SEHNR, CDR2 FQNEAQ, per germline (reference sequence). The CDR3 covers 13 residues. CDR3 in DNA: TGTGCCAGCAGCTGGACAGTCCGATCACCCCTCCACTTT. This codes for CASSWTVRSPLHF.

This clonotype was observed once. The chain joins TRBV11-2 to TRBJ1-3; tentative D call: TRBD1 (5 bases). This CDR3 has 15 residues. Trimming shortened V by 4 bases and J by 1 base, and 11 bases separated the two germline ends. Germline V CDR1 and CDR2: SGHAT, FQNNGV. Here the CDR3 reads CASSSSGSSGNTIYF. The CDR3 DNA reads as TGTGCCAGCAGCTCTTCAGGGAGTTCTGGAAACACCATATATTTT.

This clonotype was picked up many times. The chain's CDR3 is CASSMTGAKGNQPQHF. The CDR3 DNA follows: TGTGCCAGCAGTATGACAGGGGCGAAGGGCAATCAGCCCCAGCATTTT. This sequence joins TRBV27 and TRBJ1-5, with 8 bases matching TRBD1. The CDR3 totals 16 residues. Germline V CDR1 and CDR2: MNHEY, SMNVEV (reference sequence). V dropped 5 bases and J dropped 2; count of bases not matched to a gene: 8.

This clonotype was observed a few times. The V call is TRBV20-1, the J call TRBJ1-1; D not resolved. CDR1 DFQATT and CDR2 SNEGSKA come from the germline V gene (reference sequence). V was shortened by 2 bases and J by 5 bases, with 6 bases between the two germline ends. CDR3 length equals 11 residues. The DNA for the CDR3 is TGCAGTGCTAGATCTGTTACTGAAGCTTTCTTT. Its protein is CSARSVTEAFF.

This clonotype was counted at least ten times. The V gene is TRBV10-3, the J gene TRBJ2-1; the match to TRBD1 covers 7 bases. Germline V gene data show CDR1 as ENHRY and CDR2 as SYGVKD. V lost 4 bases and J lost 3; bases outside the gene matches: 3. This CDR3 has 14 amino acids. The DNA of the CDR3 is TGTGCCATCAGTGGGACAGGAGGCTACAATGAGCAGTTCTTC. It yields the protein CAISGTGGYNEQFF.

This clonotype was counted many times. The chain carries TRBV20-1 and TRBJ2-5; tentative D call: TRBD2 (5 bases). V lost 6 bases and J lost 0, with 14 bases in between. The germline gives CDR1 DFQATT, CDR2 SNEGSKA (reference sequence). The CDR3 is 14 residues long. The DNA for the CDR3 is TGCAGTGCCCTTGTAGCGTTGTACCAAGAGACCCAGTACTTC. This translates into CSALVALYQETQYF.

This clonotype turned up a few times. The chain is built from TRBV20-1 and TRBJ2-6; D is perhaps TRBD2 (6 bases). The CDR3 is 17 residues long. V shed 5 bases and J shed 2 bases, with 19 bases lying between them. Germline V gene lookup returns CDR1 DFQATT and CDR2 SNEGSKA (reference sequence). The CDR3 region is CSAPREPGAPGANVLTF. The CDR3 DNA follows: TGCAGTGCTCCCCGGGAGCCAGGTGCCCCTGGGGCCAACGTCCTGACTTTC.

There are a few counts of this clonotype. The chain recombines TRBV7-3 with TRBJ2-3; perhaps TRBD2 as D (6 bases). V gave up 2 bases and J gave up 4 bases, with 10 bases separating them. Germline CDR1 reads SGHTA; CDR2 reads FQGTGA. This CDR3 region has 14 residues. The CDR3 region is CASSLQTGADTQYF. The DNA of the CDR3 is TGTGCCAGCAGCTTACAAACGGGGGCAGATACGCAGTATTTT.

This clonotype was recorded at least ten times. The chain carries TRBV29-1 and TRBJ1-1; D remains unclear. The CDR3 extends over 13 amino acids. With 8 bases removed from V and 3 bases from J, the gap between germline ends came to 16 bases. Germline CDR1 is SQVTM and CDR2 is ANQGSEA. The CDR3 loop reads CSFCQDRYTEAFF. The CDR3 nucleotides read TGCAGCTTTTGCCAGGACCGTTACACTGAAGCTTTCTTT.

This clonotype was counted many times. The gene calls are TRBV28 and TRBJ1-5, with a possible D match to TRBD1 (6 bases). CDR1 MDHEN and CDR2 SYDVKM come from the germline V gene. The length of the CDR3 is 15 residues. V was trimmed by 5 bases and J by 4 bases, leaving 15 bases between them. The CDR3 reads CASSPPGTRNQPQHF. The CDR3 DNA reads TGTGCCAGCAGTCCCCCCGGGACAAGAAATCAGCCCCAGCATTTT.

Only a few counts were recorded for this clonotype. V gene TRBV3-1 combines with J gene TRBJ1-2; 10 bases are shared with TRBD1. The CDR3 covers 15 residues. CDR1 and CDR2 (germline): LGHDT, YNNKEL (reference sequence). With 4 bases clipped from V and 4 bases from J, the junction kept 6 bases outside the gene matches. For the CDR3, the DNA is TGTGCCAGCAGCCTTGGACAGGGGGTGACCTATGGCTACACCTTC. Residues: CASSLGQGVTYGYTF.

This clonotype was observed a handful of times. The gene calls are TRBV7-8 and TRBJ1-1; 11 bases fit TRBD1. Germline CDR1 is SGHVS and CDR2 is FQNEAQ. V lost 4 bases to trimming and J lost 6 bases; unmatched junction nucleotides: 7. This CDR3 is built from 15 residues. CDR3 sequence: CASSWDRGANAEAFF. CDR3 nucleotide sequence: TGTGCCAGCAGCTGGGACAGGGGGGCAAACGCTGAAGCTTTCTTT.

Only a few counts were recorded for this clonotype. V usage is TRBV2 and J usage is TRBJ2-6; D may be TRBD1 or TRBD2 (5 bases each). V gave up 9 bases and J gave up 0 bases, with 9 bases separating them. Germline V gene data show CDR1 as SNHLY and CDR2 as FYNNEI. The CDR3 is 14 residues long. This chain's CDR3 is CASTRGSGANVLTF. The CDR3 DNA follows: TGTGCCAGTACTAGGGGCTCTGGGGCCAACGTCCTGACTTTC.

This clonotype was detected many times. The CDR3 DNA reads TGCGCCAGCAGCCAAGATCCGGGAAATGAGCAGTTCTTC. Its protein product is CASSQDPGNEQFF. This sequence joins TRBV4-1 and TRBJ2-1; a possible D gene is TRBD2 (5 bases). With 0 bases removed from V and 7 bases from J, the gap between germline ends came to 7 bases. CDR3 length: 13 residues. Germline CDR1 and CDR2: MGHRA and YSYEKL.

This rearrangement joins TRBV7-2 to TRBJ2-5; TRBD2 is a possible D gene (6 bases). V gave up 0 bases and J gave up 2 bases, with 13 bases separating them. The length of the CDR3 is 16 residues. Germline CDR1 is SGHTA and CDR2 is FQGNSA. The CDR3 region is CASSLAIAEGQETQYF. For the CDR3, the DNA is TGTGCCAGCAGCTTAGCTATAGCGGAAGGGCAAGAGACCCAGTACTTC.